The 27 T cell receptor beta chains reported below all come from one sample, sequenced in a study of CD8 T cells in ankylosing spondylitis. General study results and limits: Blood from ankylosing spondylitis patients appeared to carry a characteristic eight-variant TCR beta motif.

Their antigens remain unidentified. MiXCR, applied by TCRdb to the 5' RACE reads, yields one record per CDR3 protein. The sample holds some 800,000 distinct CDR3 sequences, around 11% seen once. Sequencing was performed on blood, either unsorted or a sorted T cell fraction (not recorded which). The receptors were sampled from a male donor with ankylosing spondylitis.

At least ten counts were recorded for this clonotype. J is TRBJ2-1 and V is TRBV3-1; D may be TRBD1 (6 bases). The CDR3 consists of 14 residues. Germline V gene sequence: CDR1 LGHDT, CDR2 YNNKEL (reference sequence). V dropped 7 bases and J dropped 7 bases, with 17 bases sitting between them. This CDR3 is CASIWGPKGNEQFF. CDR3 coding DNA: TGTGCCAGCATATGGGGGCCCAAAGGGAATGAGCAGTTCTTC.

This clonotype came up a few times. The CDR3 coding sequence is TGTGCCACCAGCGGCGGAGTCCATAGCAATCAGCCCCAGCATTTT. Translating gives CATSGGVHSNQPQHF. The V call is TRBV15, the J call TRBJ1-5, with D hard to call. The germline V and J ends were trimmed by 5 bases and 0 bases, with 11 bases remaining between them. Looked up from germline, CDR1 is LNHNV and CDR2 is YYDKDF (reference sequence). This CDR3 has 15 residues.

This clonotype was seen ten or more times. The J gene is TRBJ2-3, the V gene TRBV7-2; D gene ambiguous. Trimming took 5 bases from V and 0 from J, leaving 9 bases between them. CDR1 is SGHTA, CDR2 FQGNSA, per germline. CDR3 length: 14 amino acids. The CDR3 DNA reads as TGTGCCAGCAGCCCTCAGTTGAGCACAGATACGCAGTATTTT. This codes for CASSPQLSTDTQYF. Filled out from reference TRBV7-2 and TRBJ2-3, the complete variable domain reads GAGVSQSPSNKVTEKGKDVELRCDPISGHTALYWYRQSLGQGLEFLIYFQGNSAPDKSGLPSDRFSAERTGGSVSTLTIQRTQQEDSAVYLCASSPQLSTDTQYFGPGTRLTVL.

This chain links TRBV5-1 with TRBJ2-3, with D perhaps assigned TRBD1 or TRBD2 (5 bases each). The V gene lost 5 bases and the J gene lost 6 bases, with 19 bases spanning the gap. In germline, CDR1 is SGHRS, CDR2 YFSETQ. The CDR3 spans 15 residues. CDR3 sequence: CASRRGAGLSDTQYF. CDR3 coding DNA: TGCGCCAGCAGGAGGGGCGCGGGTTTGTCGGATACGCAGTATTTT.

This clonotype was seen a handful of times. The J gene is TRBJ2-7, the V gene TRBV20-1; D call uncertain. The CDR3 contains 16 residues. V was trimmed by 0 bases and J by 4 bases, leaving 19 bases between them. Germline CDR1 reads DFQATT; CDR2 reads SNEGSKA (reference sequence). This CDR3 reads CSARDNGGRVGYEQYF. The CDR3 DNA is TGCAGTGCTAGAGATAATGGCGGAAGGGTGGGTTACGAGCAGTACTTC.

V usage is TRBV11-1 and J usage is TRBJ2-1; 9 positions agree with TRBD1. V lost 4 bases and J lost 6; bases outside the gene matches: 25. The CDR3 has 21 residues. Germline V gene lookup returns CDR1 SGHAT and CDR2 FQDESV (reference sequence). The CDR3 coding sequence is TGTGCCAGCAGCTCGCCTGGGGGGACAGGGCATCGTAGTCGTCTCTCCAATGAGCAGTTCTTC. Encoded protein: CASSSPGGTGHRSRLSNEQFF.

This clonotype was picked up many times. The chain has TRBV20-1 and TRBJ1-2, with D perhaps matching TRBD1 (5 bases). Germline CDR1 and CDR2: DFQATT and SNEGSKA (reference sequence). The ends were cut back, 1 base at V and 0 bases at J, with 9 bases in the middle. The CDR3 contains 14 residues. The CDR3 region is CSARGDGTNYGYTF. The CDR3 nucleotides are TGCAGTGCTAGAGGGGACGGGACTAACTATGGCTACACCTTC.

The V gene is TRBV20-1, the J gene TRBJ2-3; 10 nucleotides match TRBD2. This CDR3 has 15 amino acids. Germline lookup yields CDR1 DFQATT and CDR2 SNEGSKA (reference sequence). Germline trimming cut 5 bases from V and 4 bases from J; bases unmatched to any gene: 9. The CDR3 reads CSALPAGGPSDTQYF. DNA for the CDR3: TGCAGTGCTCTTCCAGCGGGAGGGCCTTCAGATACGCAGTATTTT.

This clonotype has a count of ten or more. This sequence joins TRBV20-1 and TRBJ2-5; 7 bases fit TRBD1. Germline values: CDR1 DFQATT, CDR2 SNEGSKA (reference sequence). V shed 3 bases, J shed 5 bases, and the junction held 3 bases outside the gene matches. The CDR3 runs to 12 residues. The CDR3 reads CSASGRGETQYF. CDR3 in DNA: TGCAGTGCTAGCGGCAGGGGGGAGACCCAGTACTTC.

The chain is built from TRBV7-2 and TRBJ1-1; D unclear. Germline assignment: CDR1 SGHTA and CDR2 FQGNSA. The CDR3 totals 12 residues. Trimming took 2 bases from V and 8 from J, leaving 9 bases between them. CDR3 nucleotide sequence: TGTGCCAGCAGCTTATTGGGCTTAGAAGCTTTCTTT. The encoded protein is CASSLLGLEAFF.

This clonotype was detected a few times. V is TRBV6-5 and J is TRBJ2-5; D gene ambiguous. The V and J ends lost 0 bases and 2 bases respectively, with 7 bases between them. The CDR3 has 14 residues. Germline V gene sequence: CDR1 MNHEY, CDR2 SVGAGI. CDR3: CASSYSWVQETQYF. The CDR3 region has the DNA TGTGCCAGCAGTTACTCGTGGGTTCAAGAGACCCAGTACTTC.

The chain has TRBV7-2 and TRBJ2-3; 10 bases map to TRBD1. Per the germline V gene, CDR1 is SGHTA and CDR2 is FQGNSA. This CDR3 spans 12 amino acids. Losses at the gene ends were 10 bases for V and 5 bases for J; bases not matched to a gene: 3. In DNA form, the CDR3 reads TGTGCCACCGGACAGGGGGAAGATACGCAGTATTTT. Translating gives CATGQGEDTQYF.

This clonotype was seen a few times. The V call is TRBV12-3 or TRBV12-4, the J call TRBJ2-3; D call uncertain. The CDR3 consists of 15 residues. With 6 bases removed from V and 0 bases from J, the gap between germline ends came to 13 bases. The CDR3 DNA is TGTGCCAGCAGAATTGACTGGTATAGCACAGATACGCAGTATTTT. This codes for CASRIDWYSTDTQYF.

The chain is built from TRBV10-3 and TRBJ2-3, with 7 bases aligning to TRBD1. V lost 3 bases, J lost 6 bases, and 12 bases stayed unmatched. There are 16 residues in the CDR3. Per germline, CDR1 ENHRY and CDR2 SYGVKD. The CDR3 sequence is CAISDPTGLGSDTQYF. DNA for the CDR3: TGTGCCATCAGTGACCCGACAGGGTTAGGTTCGGATACGCAGTATTTT.

This clonotype was picked up many times. The chain employs TRBV29-1 and TRBJ1-2; 8 positions agree with TRBD1. CDR3 length equals 12 residues. The V and J ends lost 7 bases and 2 bases, in that order; junction bases with no gene match: 3. CDR1 is SQVTM and CDR2 is ANQGSEA in the germline V gene. CDR3 region: CSAGGENYGYTF. The DNA for the CDR3 is TGCAGCGCAGGGGGCGAAAACTATGGCTACACCTTC.

There are many counts of this clonotype. The gene calls are TRBV12-3 or TRBV12-4 and TRBJ2-7; D may be TRBD1 or TRBD2 (5 bases each). V dropped 6 bases and J dropped 3 bases, with 15 bases sitting between them. The CDR3 covers 14 residues. The CDR3 DNA sequence: TGTGCCAGCAGACGGGACCTGAGTAACTACGAGCAGTACTTC. Amino acids: CASRRDLSNYEQYF.

The V gene is TRBV28, the J gene TRBJ2-3, with D uncertain. V was pared by 5 bases and J by 5 bases, with 20 bases between. CDR1 and CDR2 from the germline V gene are MDHEN and SYDVKM. There are 16 residues in the CDR3. The CDR3: CASSPTLRWGIDTQYF. In DNA, the CDR3 is TGTGCCAGCAGTCCCACGCTAAGGTGGGGAATAGATACGCAGTATTTT.

The chain joins TRBV6-1 to TRBJ1-1, with D perhaps matching TRBD1 (5 bases). Germline assignment: CDR1 MNHNS and CDR2 SASEGT. The CDR3 consists of 15 residues. The germline V and J ends were trimmed by 9 bases and 0 bases, with 17 bases remaining between them. CDR3 sequence reads: CASLWDRQLNTEAFF. In DNA, the CDR3 is TGTGCCAGTCTCTGGGATCGACAGCTGAACACTGAAGCTTTCTTT.

This clonotype showed up just a few times. V usage is TRBV6-1 and J usage is TRBJ2-7, with 10 bases lining up with TRBD2. Germline CDR1 and CDR2: MNHNS and SASEGT. The CDR3 is 13 amino acids. After removal of 6 bases from V and 4 bases from J, the junction contained 3 bases not matched to a gene. The CDR3 DNA follows: TGTGCCAGCAGACTAGCGGGAAAATACGAGCAGTACTTC. This encodes CASRLAGKYEQYF.

The rearrangement links TRBV20-1 to TRBJ2-7; TRBD1 agrees at 7 bases. V lost 2 bases and J lost 3; bases outside the gene matches: 10. This CDR3 has 15 residues. Per germline, CDR1 DFQATT and CDR2 SNEGSKA (reference sequence). CDR3 in DNA: TGCAGTGCTAGACCACGGGACAGAGGCTACTACGAGCAGTACTTC. Its translation: CSARPRDRGYYEQYF.

The chain recombines TRBV7-2 with TRBJ2-5, with 9 bases that match TRBD2. CDR1 is SGHTA, CDR2 FQGNSA, per germline. The length of the CDR3 is 15 residues. The V segment lost 6 bases and the J segment 5 bases; nucleotides outside the gene matches: 10. The CDR3 loop is CASRRGGRAWETQYF. The CDR3 DNA sequence: TGTGCCAGCAGGAGGGGCGGGAGGGCCTGGGAGACCCAGTACTTC.

This clonotype was detected a few times. The rearrangement links TRBV15 to TRBJ1-6; D is undetermined. The V end was cut by 7 bases, the J end by 6 bases, with 7 bases between. From germline, CDR1 is LNHNV and CDR2 YYDKDF (reference sequence). CDR3 length: 12 residues. The CDR3 DNA is TGTGCCACCACCACCCTTAATTCACCCCTCCACTTT. Translated: CATTTLNSPLHF.

The chain couples TRBV10-3 to TRBJ2-1, with D possibly called TRBD1 or TRBD2 (6 bases each). Trimming shortened V by 7 bases and J by 8 bases, and 12 bases separated the two germline ends. CDR3 length: 12 residues. CDR1 ENHRY and CDR2 SYGVKD come from the germline V gene. CDR3 nucleotides: TGTGCCATCAACGGGGGCGGCGATGAGCAGTTCTTC. Amino acids: CAINGGGDEQFF.

This clonotype was recorded at least ten times. The chain couples TRBV6-2 or TRBV6-3 to TRBJ2-3; 7 bases match TRBD1. With V trimmed by 4 bases and J by 4 bases, 8 bases remained unmatched. The CDR3 length is 15 residues. Germline V gene lookup returns CDR1 MNHEY and CDR2 SVGEGT. In DNA, the CDR3 is TGTGCCAGCAGTTTTCGACAGGGAGCTGCAGATACGCAGTATTTT. Encoded protein: CASSFRQGAADTQYF.

This clonotype was counted at least ten times. The rearrangement joins TRBV18 to TRBJ2-1; TRBD1 is a possible D gene (5 bases). V gave up 0 bases and J gave up 6 bases, with 12 bases separating them. Per the germline V gene, CDR1 is KGHSH and CDR2 is LQKENI. CDR3 size: 15 residues. The CDR3 loop reads CASSPPGSRANEQFF. The CDR3 bases are TGTGCCAGCTCACCACCTGGTTCCAGGGCCAATGAGCAGTTCTTC.

This clonotype was recorded at least ten times. The rearrangement joins TRBV29-1 to TRBJ2-2; 8 bases line up with TRBD1. The CDR3 has 13 residues. J gave up 7 bases and V 6 bases, and 7 bases lay outside the gene matches. Looked up from germline, CDR1 is SQVTM and CDR2 is ANQGSEA. CDR3 in amino acids: CSVQTGAVGELFF. CDR3 in DNA: TGCAGCGTGCAGACAGGGGCGGTCGGGGAGCTGTTTTTT.

This clonotype showed up just a few times. A much more abundant neighbour one base away suggests this may be a read error. This chain joins TRBV6-2 or TRBV6-3 and TRBJ2-5; D is unclear. This CDR3 has 11 amino acids. CDR1 is MNHEY, CDR2 SVGEGT, per germline. Trimming removed 1 base at V and 5 bases at J, with 2 bases between. Written as DNA, the CDR3 is TGTGCCAGCAGTTACTGGGAGACCCAGTACTTC. Protein: CASSYWETQYF.